This T cell receptor beta chain comes out of a study of T cells in Graves' hyperthyroidism and ophthalmopathy. Study-wide results and limits: Median prediction lead before ophthalmopathy onset was roughly 6 months with the model. Blood also showed most of the thyroid clonotypes that were expanded above 0.001.

Of note for this clonotype: Its antigen is not known.

RNA transcripts yielded amplified TCR beta CDR3 regions. The study used the HTBI primer set for a first-round RT-PCR of the TCR CDR3. TCRdb passed the multiplex PCR reads through MiXCR, listing each CDR3 protein once. The table includes a few hundred thousand distinct CDR3 sequences, 46% detected once. The hyperthyroidism patients had all been newly diagnosed, and their disease duration was under 2 months. Their ages ranged from 18 to 65 years. Diagnosis rested on symptoms, serum thyroxine and TRAb, thyroid ultrasound, and orbital computed tomography. This TCR came from a young woman with Graves' hyperthyroidism. The source material was peripheral blood or thyroid tissue (not recorded which).

CDR3 region: CATMDSRKSRETQYF. The CDR3 nucleotides read TGTGCCACCATGGACTCCCGCAAGAGTCGGGAGACCCAGTACTTC. V is TRBV12-3 or TRBV12-4 and J is TRBJ2-5; D might be TRBD2 (5 bases). The CDR3 consists of 15 residues. Trimming removed 10 bases at V and 5 bases at J, with 23 bases between.